This T cell receptor beta chain comes out of a study of T-cell memory formation after mild COVID-19. Study-level information: Largely donor-specific TCR clusters were found. Study-level points and caveats: Nothing confirmed that second-wave clones peaking on day 37 were specific for SARS-CoV-2.

The CDR3 has 19 residues. Germline loops: CDR1 SGHRS, CDR2 YFSETQ. J was trimmed by 5 bases and V by 2 bases; bases with no gene match: 12. Each CDR3 protein is one row after TCRdb ran MiXCR on the 5' RACE reads. Here the sample spans some 120,000 distinct CDR3 sequences, about 18% being singletons. With respect to this clonotype: Its specificity is not known.

The chain carries TRBV5-1 and TRBJ2-3, with 15 bases identical to TRBD2. The specimen was PBMCs or a T cell subset sorted from them (not recorded which). The receptor's source is a man between 18 and 29 years old who had mild COVID-19 (a few samples of this study predate the infection). Cell type and time point are not known. CDR3 region: CASSFGLAGGPWYGDTQYF. The CDR3 DNA sequence: TGCGCCAGCAGCTTCGGACTAGCGGGGGGGCCCTGGTATGGAGATACGCAGTATTTT.